These 25 T cell receptor beta chains were sequenced from one sample in a study of blood T cell repertoires in COVID-19. Assay: immunoSEQ multiplex PCR; the TCRdb copy retains only in-frame clones and omits some. The sample contains about 200,000 clones, around 83% of which appear only once. The sample consisted of peripheral blood. The receptors come from a human donor in a cohort sampled during active COVID-19.

This clone was picked up one time. V is TRBV6-6 and J is TRBJ2-6; possible D gene TRBD1, 5 bases. There are 20 residues in the CDR3. V was cut by 6 bases and J by 2 bases, with 26 bases left in between. The germline gives CDR1 MNHNY, CDR2 SVGAGI (reference sequence). Here the CDR3 DNA reads TGTGCCAGCAGCCACCGACAGTCCTTCCAGAGGAGCACTGGGGCCAACGTCCTGACTTTC. Amino acid sequence: CASSHRQSFQRSTGANVLTF.

This clone appeared a single time. This chain links TRBV19 with TRBJ2-5; 8 positions agree with TRBD1. Germline V gives CDR1 LNHDA, CDR2 SQIVND (reference sequence). The CDR3 sequence is 15 residues long. V lost 3 bases to trimming and J lost 5 bases; unmatched junction nucleotides: 8. CDR3 protein: CASSMMAGGMETQYF. The CDR3 DNA sequence: TGTGCCAGTAGTATGATGGCAGGGGGCATGGAGACCCAGTACTTC.

This chain uses TRBV29-1 with TRBJ1-1; D call uncertain. Deletions cut 7 bases from V and 1 base from J, with 10 bases between. The CDR3 has 12 residues. CDR1 is SQVTM, CDR2 ANQGSEA, per germline. The CDR3 coding sequence is TGCAGCGCCTTGCAGAAGAACACTGAAGCTTTCTTT. It encodes CSALQKNTEAFF.

This clone showed up just once. The chain carries TRBV27 and TRBJ2-7; 9 nucleotides match TRBD1. The CDR3 consists of 16 residues. The ends lost 4 bases at V and 3 bases at J; junction bases unmatched: 10. The germline gives CDR1 MNHEY, CDR2 SMNVEV (reference sequence). CDR3 sequence reads: CASSSNRDREHYEQYF. CDR3 DNA: TGTGCCAGCAGTTCAAACCGGGACAGGGAACACTACGAGCAGTACTTC.

This clone was counted a few times. The CDR3 sequence: CASSLRRQGSTGELFF. The CDR3 bases are TGTGCCAGCTCCCTCAGGAGACAGGGAAGCACCGGGGAGCTGTTTTTT. The chain combines TRBV18 with TRBJ2-2; 7 positions agree with TRBD1. V was pared by 6 bases and J by 4 bases, with 11 bases of the junction left unmatched. Germline V gives CDR1 KGHSH, CDR2 LQKENI. The CDR3 is 16 amino acids.

The sample holds a few counts of this clone. This rearrangement joins TRBV23-1 to TRBJ2-5; D is perhaps TRBD2 (6 bases). TRBV23-1 is an ORF; its function is uncertain. This CDR3 region has 16 residues. Trimming took 10 bases from V and 1 from J, leaving 22 bases between them. CDR3 DNA: TGCGCCACGAAAAACAAATTAGCGGAGTTCCAAGAGACCCAGTACTTC. Amino acid sequence: CATKNKLAEFQETQYF.

On this clone: Germline and junction disagree at one end, which may indicate a read error. This chain links TRBV11-3 with TRBJ2-2; D remains unclear. The CDR3 is made up of 13 amino acids. Germline V lookup: CDR1 SGHNT, CDR2 YENEEA. The CDR3 DNA reads TGTGCCAGCAGCACAATGAACGCCGGGGAGCTGTTTTTT. Its protein product is CASSTMNAGELFF.

The chain joins TRBV5-1 to TRBJ2-5; no clear D gene. The CDR3 is 13 residues long. V lost 4 bases and J 5 bases, leaving 12 bases between the germline ends. CDR1 and CDR2 (germline): SGHRS, YFSETQ. CDR3 nucleotides: TGCGCCAGCAGCATGCTCCCACGGGAGACCCAGTACTTC. The encoded protein is CASSMLPRETQYF.

The CDR3 protein is CASSQVGLAPDTQYF. For the CDR3, the DNA is TGCGCCAGCAGCCAAGTCGGACTAGCACCAGATACGCAGTATTTT. The gene calls are TRBV4-1 and TRBJ2-3; TRBD2 matches at 8 bases. With V trimmed by 1 base and J by 4 bases, 4 bases remained unmatched. This CDR3 spans 15 amino acids. Germline assignment: CDR1 MGHRA and CDR2 YSYEKL.

The chain has TRBV11-1 and TRBJ2-7, with 8 bases matching TRBD2. CDR1 and CDR2 from the germline V gene are SGHAT and FQDESV (reference sequence). CDR3 size: 14 residues. V trimming: 5 bases; J trimming: 1 base; junction bases outside the gene matches: 4. In DNA, the CDR3 is TGTGCCAGCAGCCTGAGCGGGAGATCCTACGAGCAGTACTTC. Its protein is CASSLSGRSYEQYF.

This clone occurred once. The V call is TRBV15, the J call TRBJ2-7; D is possibly TRBD2 (6 bases). Germline V gives CDR1 LNHNV, CDR2 YYDKDF (reference sequence). V was pared by 6 bases and J by 5 bases, with 17 bases between. The CDR3 covers 14 residues. The CDR3 nucleotides read TGTGCCACCAGTGGGGGGATAAACAGGCACGAGCAGTACTTC. It codes for CATSGGINRHEQYF.

This sequence joins TRBV29-1 and TRBJ2-4; 10 bases fit TRBD1. Germline CDR1 and CDR2: SQVTM and ANQGSEA. This CDR3 spans 18 amino acids. Losses at the gene ends were 0 bases for V and 7 bases for J; bases not matched to a gene: 15. For the CDR3, the DNA is TGCAGCGTTGAAGATCTTGGGCGTGGGACAGGGGCCGGGAACATTCAGTACTTC. It is translated as CSVEDLGRGTGAGNIQYF.

CDR3 sequence: CASSDLGAYEQYF. The CDR3 nucleotides read TGCGCCAGCAGTGATTTAGGAGCCTACGAGCAGTACTTC. The V gene is TRBV10-1, the J gene TRBJ2-7; no clear D gene. Looked up from germline, CDR1 is WNHNN and CDR2 is SYGVQD (reference sequence). This CDR3 region has 13 residues. Trimming shortened V by 3 bases and J by 2 bases, and 8 bases separated the two germline ends.

The chain joins TRBV5-1 to TRBJ2-1, with a possible D match to TRBD1 (6 bases). Per germline, CDR1 SGHRS and CDR2 YFSETQ. This CDR3 contains 16 residues. V shed 5 bases and J shed 7 bases, with 22 bases lying between them. CDR3 in amino acids: CASRPGDAGLGNEQFF. In nucleotides, the CDR3 is TGCGCCAGCAGACCAGGGGATGCCGGTTTGGGGAATGAGCAGTTCTTC.

This chain uses TRBV28 with TRBJ2-3; TRBD2 matches 11 bases. Per germline, CDR1 MDHEN and CDR2 SYDVKM. The CDR3 covers 15 residues. V lost 6 bases to trimming and J lost 1 base; unmatched junction nucleotides: 3. CDR3 sequence reads: CASRDSGRGTDTQYF. CDR3 nucleotides: TGTGCCAGCAGGGATAGCGGGAGGGGCACAGATACGCAGTATTTT. Full variable domain (missing parts from reference TRBV28 and TRBJ2-3): DVKVTQSSRYLVKRTGEKVFLECVQDMDHENMFWYRQDPGLGLRLIYFSYDVKMKEKGDIPEGYSVSREKKERFSLILESASTNQTSMYLCASRDSGRGTDTQYFGPGTRLTVL.

The V gene is TRBV19, the J gene TRBJ2-7; 8 bases are a match to TRBD2. V was clipped by 3 bases and J by 3 bases; unmatched bases: 4. CDR3 length: 14 amino acids. The germline CDR1 and CDR2 sequences are LNHDA and SQIVND (reference sequence). The CDR3 DNA reads as TGTGCCAGTAGTATCGCTAGCGGGTTCTACGAGCAGTACTTC. As protein: CASSIASGFYEQYF.

The chain joins TRBV12-5 to TRBJ2-2; tentatively, D is TRBD2 (6 bases). V was cut by 3 bases and J by 8 bases, with 10 bases left in between. Germline CDR1 LGHNT, CDR2 FRNRAP. There are 13 residues in the CDR3. The CDR3 DNA sequence: TGTGCTAGTGGTTTAGGACTATATGGGGAGCTGTTTTTT. It translates to CASGLGLYGELFF.

In this sample, this clone turned up once. The J gene is TRBJ1-4, the V gene TRBV18, with 12 nucleotides matching TRBD1. Germline trimming cut 5 bases from V and 8 bases from J; bases unmatched to any gene: 3. CDR3 length: 14 amino acids. Germline CDR1 and CDR2: KGHSH and LQKENI. DNA of the CDR3: TGTGCCAGCTCAGGGGGACAGGGGGCCGAAAAACTGTTTTTT. Its translation: CASSGGQGAEKLFF.

The rearrangement joins TRBV18 to TRBJ1-4; no clear D gene. The V and J ends lost 2 bases and 5 bases respectively, with 12 bases between them. Germline V gives CDR1 KGHSH, CDR2 LQKENI. The length of the CDR3 is 15 residues. The CDR3 nucleotides are TGTGCCAGCTCACCAGGGCTCGGGGAAAATGAAAAACTGTTTTTT. Translated: CASSPGLGENEKLFF.

This clone showed up just a few times. The chain has TRBV27 and TRBJ2-7, with TRBD1 matching 7 bases. Trimming took 8 bases from V and 6 from J; bases not matched to a gene: 13. The CDR3 is 14 residues long. CDR1 and CDR2 from the germline V gene are MNHEY and SMNVEV (reference sequence). CDR3 in DNA: TGTGCCAGCGGGCCGGACAGGTACACAGCCGAGCAGTACTTC. Its protein is CASGPDRYTAEQYF.

The chain has TRBV28 and TRBJ2-1; 9 nucleotides line up with TRBD1. The CDR3 has 15 amino acids. Germline loops: CDR1 MDHEN, CDR2 SYDVKM. After removal of 5 bases from V and 6 bases from J, the junction contained 8 bases not matched to a gene. CDR3 sequence: CASSTTGTGLNEQFF. CDR3 nucleotide sequence: TGTGCCAGCAGTACCACCGGGACAGGGCTCAATGAGCAGTTCTTC.

The chain recombines TRBV25-1 with TRBJ2-7, with 7 bases fitting TRBD1. The CDR3 totals 14 residues. Germline V lookup: CDR1 MGHDK, CDR2 SYGVNS. The junction had 7 bases not matched to a gene; V was cut back by 3 bases and J by 5 bases. The CDR3 DNA follows: TGTGCCAGCAGTGATACCACAGGGGCCCACGAGCAGTACTTC. This codes for CASSDTTGAHEQYF.

The chain carries TRBV7-2 and TRBJ2-7; D might be TRBD2 (6 bases). CDR1 and CDR2 from the germline V gene are SGHTA and FQGNSA. Trimming took off 3 bases at V and 2 bases at J, with 14 bases between the two ends. CDR3 length: 15 amino acids. DNA of the CDR3: TGTGCCAGCAGCTTTGAATACGGGAGTCCCTACGAGCAGTACTTC. This translates into CASSFEYGSPYEQYF.

This chain's CDR3 is CATSTPLRTGLREQYF. In nucleotides, the CDR3 is TGTGCCACCAGCACCCCCCTTAGGACAGGGTTGCGTGAGCAGTACTTC. The chain employs TRBV15 and TRBJ2-7; TRBD1 aligns across 8 bases. From germline, CDR1 is LNHNV and CDR2 YYDKDF (reference sequence). This CDR3 spans 16 amino acids. The V segment lost 4 bases and the J segment 7 bases; nucleotides outside the gene matches: 15.

V gene TRBV28 combines with J gene TRBJ1-1; D is uncertain. Germline V gives CDR1 MDHEN, CDR2 SYDVKM. The CDR3 is 13 amino acids. V was cut by 3 bases and J by 1 base, with 6 bases left in between. The CDR3 region is CASSLVANTEAFF. CDR3 coding DNA: TGTGCCAGCAGTTTGGTGGCGAACACTGAAGCTTTCTTT.